The 8 T cell receptor beta chains listed next were all sequenced from one sample in a study of blood T cell repertoires in COVID-19. The protocol was immunoSEQ multiplex PCR, while the TCRdb copy is restricted to in-frame clones and leaves out a portion. The data hold under 80,000 clones, with 88% observed a single time. Sequencing was performed on peripheral blood. These receptors all come from a human donor in a cohort sampled during active COVID-19.

This chain uses TRBV28 with TRBJ2-7, with D unresolved. V shed 6 bases and J shed 2 bases, with 11 bases lying between them. The CDR3 covers 13 residues. CDR1 is MDHEN and CDR2 is SYDVKM in the germline V gene. The CDR3 coding sequence is TGTGCCAGCAGCCTTATCACTGCCTACGAGCAGTACTTC. Its translation: CASSLITAYEQYF.

The CDR3 reads CASGRHDRDEKLFF. DNA of the CDR3: TGTGCCAGCGGAAGGCACGACAGGGATGAAAAACTGTTTTTT. This chain joins TRBV6-5 and TRBJ1-4; 7 bases align to TRBD1. This CDR3 is 14 amino acids long. V lost 8 bases, J lost 6 bases, and 9 bases stayed unmatched. Germline values: CDR1 MNHEY, CDR2 SVGAGI.

V and J are TRBV29-1 and TRBJ1-1; 7 bases are shared with TRBD1. The length of the CDR3 is 12 residues. The germline V gene has CDR1 SQVTM and CDR2 ANQGSEA. The V gene end was trimmed by 7 bases and the J gene end by 0 bases; junction bases not matched to a gene: 2. The CDR3 DNA is TGCAGCGGACAGGGCTTGAACACTGAAGCTTTCTTT. Translating gives CSGQGLNTEAFF.

This chain uses TRBV28 with TRBJ1-2, with D possibly matching TRBD1 (5 bases). CDR1 MDHEN and CDR2 SYDVKM come from the germline V gene. V was cut by 6 bases and J by 4 bases, with 12 bases left in between. This CDR3 comprises 13 residues. The CDR3 nucleotides are TGTGCCAGCAGACAAGACAGTTCCTATGGCTACACCTTC. As protein: CASRQDSSYGYTF.

In the case of this clone: A junction boundary mismatches the germline segment, possibly from a read error. Other DNA sequences in this sample translate to the same CDR3. The V and J genes are TRBV9 and TRBJ2-1, with D possibly being TRBD2 (7 bases). The CDR3 covers 16 residues. CDR1 and CDR2 from the germline V gene are SGDLS and YYNGEE. This CDR3 is CASSVGGLTMYNEQFF. The CDR3 DNA is TGCGCCAGCAGCGTAGGGGGACTAACAATGTACAATGAGCAGTTCTTC.

CDR3 coding DNA: TGTGCCAGCAGCCAAACAGGGTTAGATGGCTACACCTTC. Its protein is CASSQTGLDGYTF. V usage is TRBV7-9 and J usage is TRBJ1-2; D is perhaps TRBD1 (6 bases). V was cut by 5 bases and J by 6 bases, with 13 bases left in between. The CDR3 is 13 amino acids. Germline CDR1 and CDR2: SEHNR and FQNEAQ (reference sequence). Supplemented by reference TRBV7-9 and TRBJ1-2, the full variable domain reads DTGVSQNPRHKITKRGQNVTFRCDPISEHNRLYWYRQTLGQGPEFLTYFQNEAQLEKSRLLSDRFSAERPKGSFSTLEIQRTEQGDSAMYLCASSQTGLDGYTFGSGTRLTVV.

V gene TRBV21-1 combines with J gene TRBJ2-7; the table names TRBD1, a call not compared with the DNA. TRBV21-1 is an annotated pseudogene. CDR3 length equals 15 residues. This CDR3 is CASSKEETGTGEQYF. As DNA, the CDR3 is TGTGCCAGCAGCAAAGAAGAAACAGGGACGGGCGAGCAGTACTTC.

The CDR3 here is CASSKRDWYNEQFF. The CDR3 nucleotides are TGTGCCAGCAGCAAAAGGGACTGGTACAATGAGCAGTTCTTC. The V gene is TRBV7-2, the J gene TRBJ2-1; tentative D call: TRBD2 (6 bases). Germline CDR1 SGHTA, CDR2 FQGNSA. Deletions cut 5 bases from V and 4 bases from J, with 12 bases between. This CDR3 comprises 14 residues.